These T cell receptor beta chains were read from a single sample in a study of T cell repertoires in cytomegalovirus infection. TCRdb re-called the reads through MiXCR, storing one row per CDR3 protein. The sample has hundreds of thousands of distinct CDR3 sequences, 5% to 8.5% seen once. The sequenced sample consisted of PBMCs. The receptors were sampled from a human donor in good health (CMV status not recorded). Some clones in this sample may be carry-over from other donors' samples. Both conserved end residues are part of each CDR3. D genes are given only for firm matches. Clone size, where shown, is once, few, many, or a class for clones that have expanded.

clone_size	v_call	j_call	d_call	cdr3_nt	cdr3_aa
many	TRBV28	TRBJ1-5	TRBD1	TGTGCCAGCAGGAGAGGGGGCCAAAGCAATCAGCCCCAGCATTTT	CASRRGGQSNQPQHF
many	TRBV2	TRBJ2-2	NA	TGTGCCAGCTCCGGGGATACCGGGGAGCTGTTTTTT	CASSGDTGELFF
few	TRBV19	TRBJ2-1	NA	TGTGCCAGTAGTTCATCAGGGCACCGGCAGTTCTTC	CASSSSGHRQFF
many	TRBV12-3/TRBV12-4	TRBJ2-1	TRBD1	TGTGCCAGCAGCCCAGGACAGGGTGGAAATGAGCAGTTCTTC	CASSPGQGGNEQFF
few	TRBV6-5	TRBJ1-2	NA	TGTGCCAGCAGTTCAGACAGGCTCCTCTATGGCTACACCTTC	CASSSDRLLYGYTF
many	TRBV27	TRBJ1-1	NA	TGTGCCAGCAGCCACGGGGAACAGCCTGCTTCCTTT	CASSHGEQPASF
NA	TRBV6-2/TRBV6-3	TRBJ2-7	TRBD1	TGTGCCAGCAGTTACTCGAGGGGACAGAGCTCCTACGAGCAGTACTTC	CASSYSRGQSSYEQYF
many	TRBV14	TRBJ1-4	NA	TGTGCCAGCAGCCAAGTTCTGGGGGGGAGTGAAAAACTGTTTTTT	CASSQVLGGSEKLFF
many	TRBV5-1	TRBJ2-4	NA	TGCGCCAGCAAAGGGGGGGACATTCAGTACTTC	CASKGGDIQYF
many	TRBV11-2	TRBJ2-1	TRBD1	TGTGCCAGCAGCTTAGTCCGGGACAGGGGAAACAATGAGCAGTTCTTC	CASSLVRDRGNNEQFF
NA	TRBV20-1	TRBJ2-3	TRBD2	TGCAGTGCTAGTCATCTAGCGGGGGCATCAGCAACAGATACGCAGTATTTT	CSASHLAGASATDTQYF
many	TRBV6-2/TRBV6-3	TRBJ1-1	NA	TGTGCCAGCATTTCGAATACTGAAGCTTTCTTT	CASISNTEAFF
few	TRBV28	TRBJ1-2	TRBD1	TGTGCCAGCAGTTTATCCGACAGGGGCGCCAACTATGGCTACACCTTC	CASSLSDRGANYGYTF
NA	TRBV6-5	TRBJ2-5	NA	TGTGGCAGCGCGGTAAGGCCACGAGAGACCCAGTACTTC	CGSAVRPRETQYF
many	TRBV6-6	TRBJ2-1	NA	TGTGCCAGCAGCCCCGAGGACCCCGGGGCTAACTACAATGAGCAGTTCTTC	CASSPEDPGANYNEQFF